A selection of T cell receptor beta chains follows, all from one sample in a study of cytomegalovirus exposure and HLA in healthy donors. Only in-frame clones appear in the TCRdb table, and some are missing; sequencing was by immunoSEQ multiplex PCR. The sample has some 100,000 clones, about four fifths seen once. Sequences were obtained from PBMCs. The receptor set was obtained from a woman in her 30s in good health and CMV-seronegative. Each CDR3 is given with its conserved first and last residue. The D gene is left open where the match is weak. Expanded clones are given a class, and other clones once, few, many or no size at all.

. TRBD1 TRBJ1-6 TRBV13 CASSRRTGGIGSPLHF TGTGCCAGCAGCAGACGGACAGGGGGAATAGGTTCACCCCTCCACTTT
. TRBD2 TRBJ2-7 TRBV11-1 CASSARLAGVLEQYF TGTGCCAGCAGCGCCAGACTAGCGGGAGTTCTCGAGCAGTACTTC
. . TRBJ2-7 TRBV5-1 CASSLSQAYEQYF TGCGCCAGCAGCTTGAGTCAGGCCTACGAGCAGTACTTC
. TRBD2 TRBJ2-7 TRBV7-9 CAGSHQRVLAGGNPYEQYF TGTGCCGGCAGCCATCAGAGAGTTCTAGCGGGAGGTAACCCCTACGAGCAGTACTTC
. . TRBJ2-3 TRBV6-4 CASSPGSGTYNTDTQYF TGTGCCAGCAGCCCGGGGTCGGGGACTTATAACACAGATACGCAGTATTTT
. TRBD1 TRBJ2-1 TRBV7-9 CASSWSTGSPSGKQFF TGTGCCAGCAGCTGGTCGACAGGGAGCCCATCCGGAAAGCAGTTCTTC
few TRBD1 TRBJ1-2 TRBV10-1 CASSVQGAYGYTF TGCGCCAGCAGCGTACAGGGGGCATATGGCTACACCTTC
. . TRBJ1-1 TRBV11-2 CASSLYLNTEAFF TGTGCCAGCAGCTTATACTTGAACACTGAAGCTTTCTTT
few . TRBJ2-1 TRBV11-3 CASSLGPVSNEQFF TGTGCCAGCAGCTTAGGGCCCGTCAGCAATGAGCAGTTCTTC
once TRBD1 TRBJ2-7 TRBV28 CASSSVRGTGTYEQYF TGTGCCAGCAGTTCCGTCCGGGGGACAGGAACTTACGAGCAGTACTTC
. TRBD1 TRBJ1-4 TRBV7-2 CASSPDRGPSEKLFF TGTGCCAGCAGCCCCGACAGGGGCCCCAGTGAAAAACTGTTTTTT
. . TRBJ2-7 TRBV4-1 CASSPLPRTPTPTSQYF TGCGCCAGCAGCCCCCTACCCCGGACACCTACTCCTACGTCGCAGTACTTC
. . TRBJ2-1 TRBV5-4 CASSFGWSSYNEQFF TGTGCCAGCAGCTTCGGGTGGAGCTCCTACAATGAGCAGTTCTTC
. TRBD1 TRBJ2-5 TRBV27 CASSLSYPWTGGLETQYF TGTGCCAGCAGTTTATCATATCCATGGACAGGGGGATTGGAGACCCAGTACTTC
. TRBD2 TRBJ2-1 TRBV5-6 CASRQLAVSYNEQFF TGTGCCAGCAGACAACTAGCGGTCTCCTACAATGAGCAGTTCTTC
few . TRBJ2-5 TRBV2 CASNRQGQETQYF TGTGCCAGCAATCGGCAGGGGCAAGAGACCCAGTACTTC
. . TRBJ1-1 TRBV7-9 CASSLVGLGHEAFF TGTGCCAGCAGTTTGGTGGGTTTGGGACATGAAGCTTTCTTT
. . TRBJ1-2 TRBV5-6 CASSLGQNYGYTF TGTGCCAGCAGCTTGGGACAGAACTATGGCTACACCTTC